The sequence of this T cell receptor (beta chain) was determined in a study of blood T cell repertoires in COVID-19. Study details: The United States, Italy and Spain supplied acute and convalescent COVID-19 samples. In each case, the material was cDNA or gDNA derived from T cells, B-cell-depleted T cells, or PBMCs.

Followed over time, Seattle patients had been enrolled while infection was active. From germline, CDR1 is SGHVS and CDR2 FNYEAQ. The trim removed 3 bases at V and 3 bases at J, leaving 7 bases unmatched. The CDR3 consists of 15 residues. Per the original data handling: Researchers report that nucleated cell counts were estimated from reference gene primer amplification. The data were produced by immunoSEQ multiplex PCR, yet TCRdb's version contains in-frame clones alone and is incomplete. V and J calls and clone size come straight from that table; D and trimming were deduced from the DNA. The profile covers 410,000 or so clones, with about nine tenths appearing a single time and roughly 1.4% taken by the ten largest.

This chain connects TRBV7-6 to TRBJ1-1; 7 bases match TRBD1. The receptor comes from a middle-aged woman with COVID-19, enrolled during active disease. Sequenced material: peripheral blood. CDR3 amino acids: CASSFVQGRDTEAFF. DNA for the CDR3: TGTGCCAGCAGCTTTGTACAGGGGCGGGACACTGAAGCTTTCTTT.